This T cell receptor (beta chain) was documented in a study of beta chain features in type 1 diabetes. Background on the study: Sorted cell examination encompassed roughly 110,000,000 cells across all samples.

There was one heparinised blood draw per donor, averaging around 100 mL. CD45RO/CCR7/CD25/CD127/CD95/CD27 sorting isolated CD4+ naive, central memory, regulatory and stem cell-like memory cells. Purity of each sorted population was above 95%. Reverse transcription of all isolated RNA meant that expressed TCRB transcripts were sequenced. TCRdb's copy holds only in-frame clones and misses some; the assay was immunoSEQ multiplex PCR. The table shows a few hundred thousand clones, with 10% to 15% occurring only once. General observations from the study: Shorter TCRB CDR3s, moderately but significantly so, were found in Type 1 diabetes patients in all four CD4+ subsets.

This clone was seen only a few times. Its antigen is not known. Trimming took 0 bases from V and 6 from J, leaving 12 bases between them. Germline values: CDR1 SQVTM, CDR2 ANQGSEA. The CDR3 consists of 15 residues. This TCR was recovered from a woman under 30 with type 1 diabetes. The material sequenced was naive CD4+ T cells from blood. The gene calls are TRBV29-1 and TRBJ1-6; unclear D gene. The CDR3 DNA sequence: TGCAGCGTTGAAGATCCAGGCCCTGTTAATTCACCCCTCCACTTT. This sequence encodes CSVEDPGPVNSPLHF.